The clone carrying this T cell receptor beta chain showed up just a few times. Its target is not known. The CDR3 loop spans 15 amino acids. V shed 5 bases, J shed 5 bases, and the junction held 8 bases outside the gene matches. Germline V gene data show CDR1 as MNHEY and CDR2 as SVGAGI. The data derive from a study of T cells after yellow fever vaccination. Whole-study findings and limits: A minor fraction of clonotypes spanned both CD4 and CD8 compartments. Repertoires obtained by FACS sorting could include abundant clonotypes that entered as contaminants from the bulk population.

It was through 5'RACE template switching that TCR cDNA was made, with a universal primer site and UMIs added. TCRdb re-derived calls from the 5' RACE reads in MiXCR, one entry per CDR3 protein. Here the sample spans 200,000 to 250,000 distinct CDR3 sequences, 3% to 3.5% being singletons. The rearrangement joins TRBV6-5 to TRBJ2-1; TRBD1 matches at 8 bases. The TCR sequence derives from a man aged 18 to 29 who received the YFV17D yellow fever vaccine. The source material was CD4+ T cells sorted from PBMCs, sampled 10 days after the yellow fever booster vaccination. Here the CDR3 reads CASSRDRFGNNEQFF. The CDR3 DNA reads as TGTGCCAGCAGTAGGGACAGGTTCGGGAACAATGAGCAGTTCTTC.